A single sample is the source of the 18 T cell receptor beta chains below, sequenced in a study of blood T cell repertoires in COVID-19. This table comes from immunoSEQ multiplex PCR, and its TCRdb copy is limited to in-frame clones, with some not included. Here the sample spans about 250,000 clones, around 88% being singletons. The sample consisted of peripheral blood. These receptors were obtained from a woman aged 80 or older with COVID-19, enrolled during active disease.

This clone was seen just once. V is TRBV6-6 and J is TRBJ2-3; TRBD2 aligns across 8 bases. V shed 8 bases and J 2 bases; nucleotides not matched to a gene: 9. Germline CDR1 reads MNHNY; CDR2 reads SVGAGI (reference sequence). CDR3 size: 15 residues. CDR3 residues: CASRKAGAATDTQYF. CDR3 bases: TGTGCCAGCCGCAAAGCGGGGGCCGCCACAGATACGCAGTATTTT.

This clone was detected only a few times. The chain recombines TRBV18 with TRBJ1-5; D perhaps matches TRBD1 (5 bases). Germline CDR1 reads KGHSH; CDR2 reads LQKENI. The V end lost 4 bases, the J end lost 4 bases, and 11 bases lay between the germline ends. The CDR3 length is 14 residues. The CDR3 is CASSHDSINQPQHF. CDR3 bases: TGTGCCAGCTCACACGACAGTATTAATCAGCCCCAGCATTTT. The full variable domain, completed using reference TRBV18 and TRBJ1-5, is NAGVMQNPRHLVRRRGQEARLRCSPMKGHSHVYWYRQLPEEGLKFMVYLQKENIIDESGMPKERFSAEFPKEGPSILRIQQVVRGDSAAYFCASSHDSINQPQHFGDGTRLSIL.

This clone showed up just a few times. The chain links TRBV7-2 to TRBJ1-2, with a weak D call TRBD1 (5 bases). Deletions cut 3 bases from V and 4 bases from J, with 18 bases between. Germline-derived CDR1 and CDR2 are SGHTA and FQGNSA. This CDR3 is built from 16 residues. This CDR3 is CASSFLGVEGPYGYTF. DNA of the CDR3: TGTGCCAGCAGCTTTTTGGGGGTGGAGGGCCCCTATGGCTACACCTTC.

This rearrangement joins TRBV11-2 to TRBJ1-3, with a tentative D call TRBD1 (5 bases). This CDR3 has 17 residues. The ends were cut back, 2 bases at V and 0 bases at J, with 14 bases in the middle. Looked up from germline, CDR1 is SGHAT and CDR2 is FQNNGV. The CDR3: CASSLRTLASSGNTIYF. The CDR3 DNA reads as TGTGCCAGCAGCTTACGGACACTCGCGTCCTCTGGAAACACCATATATTTT.

This chain's CDR3 is CASSPPDRANTEAFF. In DNA, the CDR3 is TGTGCCAGCAGTCCCCCAGACAGGGCAAACACTGAAGCTTTCTTT. The rearrangement joins TRBV28 to TRBJ1-1, with 7 bases identical to TRBD1. Germline V gene sequence: CDR1 MDHEN, CDR2 SYDVKM. This CDR3 has 15 amino acids. J lost 2 bases, V lost 5 bases, and 8 bases had no gene match.

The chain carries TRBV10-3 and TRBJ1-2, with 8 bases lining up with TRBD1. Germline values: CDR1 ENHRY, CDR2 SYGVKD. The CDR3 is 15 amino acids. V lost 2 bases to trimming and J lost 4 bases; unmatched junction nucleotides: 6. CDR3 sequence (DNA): TGTGCCATCAGTGAGGGAGGACAGGGAAGCTATGGCTACACCTTC. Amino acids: CAISEGGQGSYGYTF.

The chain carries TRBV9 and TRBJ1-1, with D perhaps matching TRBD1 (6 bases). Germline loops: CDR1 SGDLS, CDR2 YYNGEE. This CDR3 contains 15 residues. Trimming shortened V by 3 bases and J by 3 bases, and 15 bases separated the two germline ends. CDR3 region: CASSAPDRQYTEAFF. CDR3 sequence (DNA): TGTGCCAGCAGCGCCCCGGACAGACAGTACACTGAAGCTTTCTTT.

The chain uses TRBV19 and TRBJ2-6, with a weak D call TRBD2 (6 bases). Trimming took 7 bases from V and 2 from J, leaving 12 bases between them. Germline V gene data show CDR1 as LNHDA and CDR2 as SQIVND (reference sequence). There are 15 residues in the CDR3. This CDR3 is CASTAGQTGANVLTF. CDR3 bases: TGTGCCAGTACGGCGGGGCAGACTGGGGCCAACGTCCTGACTTTC.

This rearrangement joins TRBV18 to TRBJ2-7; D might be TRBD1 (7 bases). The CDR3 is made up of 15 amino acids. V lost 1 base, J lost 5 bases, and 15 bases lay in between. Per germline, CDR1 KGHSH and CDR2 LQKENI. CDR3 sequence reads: CASSPRGRGAHEQYF. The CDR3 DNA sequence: TGTGCCAGCTCACCACGGGGCAGGGGGGCCCACGAGCAGTACTTC.

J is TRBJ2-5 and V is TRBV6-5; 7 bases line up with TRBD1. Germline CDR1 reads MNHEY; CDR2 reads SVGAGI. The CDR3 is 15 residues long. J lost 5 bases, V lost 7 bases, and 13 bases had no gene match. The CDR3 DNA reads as TGTGCCAGCAACATAGCTTCAGGGGGTGCGGAGACCCAGTACTTC. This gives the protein CASNIASGGAETQYF.

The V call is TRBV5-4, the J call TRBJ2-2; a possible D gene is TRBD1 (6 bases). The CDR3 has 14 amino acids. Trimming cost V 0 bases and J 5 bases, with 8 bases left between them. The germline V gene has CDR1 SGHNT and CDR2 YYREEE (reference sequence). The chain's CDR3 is CASSLAGVTGELFF. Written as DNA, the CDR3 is TGTGCCAGCAGCTTGGCAGGGGTGACCGGGGAGCTGTTTTTT.

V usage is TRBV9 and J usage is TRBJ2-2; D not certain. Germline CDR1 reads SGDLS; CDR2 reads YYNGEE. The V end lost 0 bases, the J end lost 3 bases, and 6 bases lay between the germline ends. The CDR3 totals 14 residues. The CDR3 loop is CASSVAVDTGELFF. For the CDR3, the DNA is TGTGCCAGCAGCGTAGCGGTGGACACCGGGGAGCTGTTTTTT. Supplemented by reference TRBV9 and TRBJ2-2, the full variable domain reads DSGVTQTPKHLITATGQRVTLRCSPRSGDLSVYWYQQSLDQGLQFLIQYYNGEERAKGNILERFSAQQFPDLHSELNLSSLELGDSALYFCASSVAVDTGELFFGEGSRLTVL.

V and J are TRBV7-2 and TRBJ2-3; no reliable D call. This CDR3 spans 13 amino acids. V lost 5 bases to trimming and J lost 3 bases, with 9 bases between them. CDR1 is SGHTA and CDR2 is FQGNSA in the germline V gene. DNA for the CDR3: TGTGCCAGCAGCCCCGCGAATACAGATACGCAGTATTTT. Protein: CASSPANTDTQYF.

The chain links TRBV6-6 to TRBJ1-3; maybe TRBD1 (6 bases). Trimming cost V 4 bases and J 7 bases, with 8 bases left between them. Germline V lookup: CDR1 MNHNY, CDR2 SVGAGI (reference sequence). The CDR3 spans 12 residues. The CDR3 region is CASSSRGNTIYF. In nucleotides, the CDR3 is TGTGCCAGCAGTTCGAGGGGGAACACCATATATTTT.

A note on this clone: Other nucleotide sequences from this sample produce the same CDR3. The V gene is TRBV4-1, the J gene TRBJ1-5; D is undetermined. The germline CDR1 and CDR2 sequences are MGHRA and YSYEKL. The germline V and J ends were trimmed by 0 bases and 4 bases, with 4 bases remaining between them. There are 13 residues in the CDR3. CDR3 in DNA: TGCGCCAGCAGCCAAGACGGGAATCAGCCCCAGCATTTT. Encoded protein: CASSQDGNQPQHF.

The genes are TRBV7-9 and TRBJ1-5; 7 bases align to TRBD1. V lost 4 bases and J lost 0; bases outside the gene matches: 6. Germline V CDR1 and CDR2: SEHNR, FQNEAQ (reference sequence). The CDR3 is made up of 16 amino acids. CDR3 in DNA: TGTGCCAGCAGCTCCTGGGACAGCCGTAGCAATCAGCCCCAGCATTTT. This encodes CASSSWDSRSNQPQHF.

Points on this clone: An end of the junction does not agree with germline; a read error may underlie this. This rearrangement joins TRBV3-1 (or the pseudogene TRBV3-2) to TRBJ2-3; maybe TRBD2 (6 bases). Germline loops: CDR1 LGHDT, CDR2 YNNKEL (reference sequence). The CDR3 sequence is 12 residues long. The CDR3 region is CASSLPGLATVF. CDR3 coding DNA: TGTGCCAGCAGCCTACCGGGACTCGCTACCGTATTT.

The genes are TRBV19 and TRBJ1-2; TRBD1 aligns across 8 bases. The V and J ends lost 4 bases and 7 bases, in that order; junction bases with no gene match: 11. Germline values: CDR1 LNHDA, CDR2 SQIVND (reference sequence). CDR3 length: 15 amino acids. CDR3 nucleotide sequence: TGTGCCAGTAGTAGCCAAGGGACAGGAGGCCGTGGCTACACCTTC. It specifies CASSSQGTGGRGYTF.